The next 26 T cell receptor beta chains were all read from a single sample in a study of T cells in women clearing cervical HPV infection. Measured with immunoSEQ multiplex PCR; TCRdb has only the in-frame clones, and not every one. This listing includes 25,000 to 35,000 clones. Sequencing used blood buffy coat. These receptors were collected from a woman aged 18-70 years with a cervical HPV16 infection that either progressed to CIN3+ or cleared (not recorded which).

Turning to this clone: The read ends 3 residues before the CDR3 terminus; that terminus is restored from the germline J gene. V and J are TRBV20-1 and TRBJ2-6; D not certain. Deletions cut 3 bases from V and 0 bases from J, with 3 bases between. CDR1 is DFQATT and CDR2 is SNEGSKA in the germline V gene (reference sequence). CDR3 length: 13 residues. The CDR3 bases that were read are TGCAGTGCTAGCTCCTCTGGGGCCAACGTC. This encodes CSASSSGANV. In full, the CDR3 is CSASSSGANVLTF.

Regarding this clone: The read finishes 3 residues shy of the CDR3 end, and the germline J gene is used to complete it. The V and J genes are TRBV20-1 and TRBJ1-2; perhaps TRBD1 as D (6 bases). The CDR3 contains 15 residues. V was clipped by 6 bases and J by 0 bases, with 17 bases between them. Germline CDR1 DFQATT, CDR2 SNEGSKA (reference sequence). The CDR3 is CSALPQGPANYGYTF. CDR3 DNA (partial): TGCAGTGCCTTACCGCAGGGGCCGGCTAACTATGGC.

As to this clone: The observed sequence ends 3 residues before the CDR3 terminus, with the missing tail filled in from the germline J gene. This chain links TRBV7-2 with TRBJ2-1; D uncertain. Trimming took 2 bases from V and 3 from J, leaving 5 bases between them. This CDR3 is 13 amino acids long. The germline gives CDR1 SGHTA, CDR2 FQGNSA. The sequenced part of the CDR3 DNA is TGTGCCAGCAGCTTAATTTACTACAATGAG. Translating it yields CASSLIYYNE. In full, the CDR3 reads CASSLIYYNEQFF.

Concerning this clone: Coverage ceases 3 residues before the CDR3 finishes, and the germline J gene fills in the end. The V call is TRBV27, the J call TRBJ2-7; maybe TRBD2 (6 bases). V shed 5 bases and J shed 4 bases, with 18 bases lying between them. CDR3 length equals 15 residues. Germline-derived CDR1 and CDR2 are MNHEY and SMNVEV (reference sequence). CDR3 sequence reads: CASSVSGTGNYEQYF. The sequenced part of the CDR3 DNA is TGTGCCAGCAGTGTTTCAGGGACTGGAAATTACGAG.

Details on this clone: The CDR3 end is not reached by the read, which stops 3 residues before it; the germline J gene fills it in. J is TRBJ2-7 and V is TRBV7-2, with D perhaps matching TRBD1 (5 bases). The CDR3 sequence is 13 residues long. The V gene's germline CDR1 is SGHTA and CDR2 FQGNSA. Deletions cut 2 bases from V and 6 bases from J, with 11 bases between. The covered CDR3 bases are TGTGCCAGCAGCTTACAGGGTTCACGCGAG. Residues: CASSLQGSRE. The entire CDR3 protein is CASSLQGSREQYF. Full variable domain (remainder filled in from reference TRBV7-2 and TRBJ2-7): GAGVSQSPSNKVTEKGKDVELRCDPISGHTALYWYRQSLGQGLEFLIYFQGNSAPDKSGLPSDRFSAERTGGSVSTLTIQRTQQEDSAVYLCASSLQGSREQYFGPGTRLTVT.

For this clone: The observed sequence ends 3 residues before the CDR3 terminus, with the missing tail filled in from the germline J gene. V and J are TRBV5-6 and TRBJ2-5; D ambiguous. Germline CDR1 reads SGHDT; CDR2 reads YYEEEE. V lost 4 bases and J lost 4, with 11 bases in between. The CDR3 is made up of 13 amino acids. This CDR3 reads CASSINLGETQYF. CDR3 DNA (partial): TGTGCCAGCAGCATCAATCTAGGAGAGACC.

Concerning this clone itself: The read ends 3 residues before the CDR3 terminus; that terminus is restored from the germline J gene. The rearrangement joins TRBV29-1 to TRBJ1-1; D gene ambiguous. CDR1 and CDR2 from the germline V gene are SQVTM and ANQGSEA. The CDR3 covers 11 residues. The CDR3 bases that were read are TGCAGCGTTACGAGCGAAGAGACA. It translates to CSVTSEET. The whole CDR3 is CSVTSEETAFF.

In regard to this clone: The DNA ends 3 residues before the CDR3 does, and the rest of the CDR3 is filled in from the germline J gene. The J gene is TRBJ2-3, the V gene TRBV20-1, with D tentatively TRBD2 (6 bases). From germline, CDR1 is DFQATT and CDR2 SNEGSKA (reference sequence). The CDR3 has 16 amino acids. This CDR3 is CSASFYRGTIGETQYF. CDR3 DNA (partial): TGCAGTGCTAGTTTTTACCGGGGGACCATCGGGGAGACG.

As concerns this clone: The read ends 3 residues shy of where the CDR3 ends; the end is completed using the germline J gene. V usage is TRBV4-1 and J usage is TRBJ2-7; 8 bases agree with TRBD2. CDR1 is MGHRA and CDR2 is YSYEKL in the germline V gene. V lost 3 bases and J lost 2; bases outside the gene matches: 15. The CDR3 length is 18 residues. CDR3 DNA (partial): TGCGCCAGCAGCCATCCGGGACTAGGTTCGATCAGCCCCTACGAG. This gives the protein CASSHPGLGSISPYE. The entire CDR3 sequence reads CASSHPGLGSISPYEQYF.

On this clone: The read comes to an end 3 residues before the CDR3 does, leaving the germline J gene to fill in the end. The chain combines TRBV30 with TRBJ2-2; 8 bases are shared with TRBD2. V lost 1 base and J lost 6; bases outside the gene matches: 4. Germline lookup yields CDR1 GTSNPN and CDR2 SVGIG (reference sequence). This CDR3 region has 14 residues. CDR3 residues: CAWSETSEPGELFF. Incomplete CDR3 DNA: TGTGCCTGGAGTGAGACTAGCGAACCCGGGGAG.

Comment on this clone: Read data end 3 residues before the CDR3 end; the end is taken from the germline J gene. The chain carries TRBV12-3 or TRBV12-4 and TRBJ2-3, with D perhaps matching TRBD2 (5 bases). CDR3 length: 15 residues. The V end lost 2 bases, the J end lost 2 bases, and 11 bases lay between the germline ends. The CDR3 sequence is CASSLWAGITDTQYF. The part of the CDR3 DNA that was read is TGTGCCAGCAGTTTATGGGCGGGTATCACAGATACG.

Of note for this clone: The read comes to an end 3 residues before the CDR3 does, leaving the germline J gene to fill in the end. The chain couples TRBV7-2 to TRBJ2-3; tentatively, D is TRBD1 (5 bases). The CDR3 consists of 13 residues. The germline V gene encodes CDR1 SGHTA and CDR2 FQGNSA. V was cut by 11 bases and J by 0 bases, with 12 bases left in between. The CDR3 DNA, read in part, is TGTGCCGTCAGGGCCCCTAGCACAGATACG. Protein sequence: CAVRAPSTDT. The full CDR3 is CAVRAPSTDTQYF.

As to this clone: The sequence runs out 3 residues before the end of the CDR3; the remainder is reconstructed from the germline J gene. Other DNA sequences within the sample encode an identical CDR3. V is TRBV19 and J is TRBJ1-3, with D unclear. This CDR3 contains 15 residues. Germline-derived CDR1 and CDR2 are LNHDA and SQIVND (reference sequence). V gave up 6 bases and J gave up 0 bases, with 12 bases separating them. The sequenced part of the CDR3 DNA is TGTGCCAGTAGATTGGGCGTATACTCTGGAAACACC. Translated: CASRLGVYSGNT. The whole CDR3 is CASRLGVYSGNTIYF. The variable domain in full, with the rest retrieved from reference TRBV19 and TRBJ1-3, is DGGITQSPKYLFRKEGQNVTLSCEQNLNHDAMYWYRQDPGQGLRLIYYSQIVNDFQKGDIAEGYSVSREKKESFPLTVTSAQKNPTAFYLCASRLGVYSGNTIYFGEGSWLTVV.

Turning to this clone: The CDR3 goes on 3 residues after the read ends, and that part is filled in from the germline J gene. The rearrangement links TRBV5-1 to TRBJ1-5; TRBD1 aligns across 7 bases. CDR1 is SGHRS, CDR2 YFSETQ, per germline. The CDR3 sequence is 15 residues long. V lost 0 bases and J lost 6; bases outside the gene matches: 6. CDR3 residues: CASSLDGQGVQPQHF. CDR3 DNA, as far as it was read: TGCGCCAGCAGCTTGGATGGTCAGGGGGTTCAGCCC.

With regard to this clone: The CDR3 goes on 3 residues after the read ends, and that part is filled in from the germline J gene. The chain employs TRBV20-1 and TRBJ2-1; maybe TRBD1 (5 bases). V shed 0 bases and J shed 7 bases, with 13 bases lying between them. CDR3 size: 14 residues. CDR1 and CDR2 (germline): DFQATT, SNEGSKA (reference sequence). The sequenced CDR3 bases are TGCAGTGCTAGAGATCCGAGCAGGGCGAATGAG. Encoded protein: CSARDPSRANE. The entire CDR3 protein reads CSARDPSRANEQFF.

Turning to this clone: Sequencing ends 3 residues short of the CDR3 end; the germline J gene provides the rest. The J gene is TRBJ2-7, the V gene TRBV6-2 or TRBV6-3, with TRBD2 matching 10 bases. Unmatched junction bases numbered 8, after V lost 6 bases and J lost 6 bases. This CDR3 spans 14 amino acids. CDR1 is MNHEY and CDR2 is SVGEGT in the germline V gene. The CDR3 loop reads CASRPSGGASEQYF. CDR3 bases read: TGTGCCAGCAGACCAAGCGGGGGGGCCTCCGAG.

With regard to this clone: The read ends 3 residues shy of where the CDR3 ends; the end is completed using the germline J gene. The chain uses TRBV10-3 and TRBJ2-1; 7 bases match TRBD1. The CDR3 totals 15 residues. Germline lookup yields CDR1 ENHRY and CDR2 SYGVKD. The junction had 6 bases not matched to a gene; V was cut back by 0 bases and J by 7 bases. The sequenced CDR3 bases are TGTGCCATCAGTGAGTCGAAGGGGGCAGGGAATGAG. It specifies CAISESKGAGNE. The complete CDR3 protein is CAISESKGAGNEQFF.

Concerning this clone itself: With the read ending 3 residues before the CDR3 end, the germline J gene is used to fill in that end. J is TRBJ2-7 and V is TRBV2; perhaps TRBD2 as D (5 bases). V was trimmed by 5 bases and J by 3 bases, leaving 14 bases between them. The length of the CDR3 is 14 residues. In germline, CDR1 is SNHLY, CDR2 FYNNEI. CDR3 sequence: CASSLDGEYYEQYF. The sequenced CDR3 bases are TGTGCCAGCAGTTTGGACGGGGAATACTACGAG.

Turning to this clone: The CDR3 goes on 3 residues after the read ends, and that part is filled in from the germline J gene. V is TRBV7-3 and J is TRBJ1-1; D gene ambiguous. The V gene's germline CDR1 is SGHTA and CDR2 FQGTGA. CDR3 length: 16 amino acids. V shed 1 base and J shed 5 bases, with 17 bases lying between them. The CDR3 bases that were read are TGTGCCAGCAGCTTAATAGGCAGTGGGCCGGGGACTGAA. It translates to CASSLIGSGPGTE. The CDR3 reads in full as CASSLIGSGPGTEAFF.

The part of the CDR3 DNA that was read is TGTGCCAGTAGTAGGAGCGGGAGTAGCGATGAG. It encodes CASSRSGSSDE. The CDR3, in full, reads CASSRSGSSDEQFF. The genes are TRBV19 and TRBJ2-1; the match to TRBD2 covers 8 bases. The read halts 3 residues ahead of the CDR3 end, with the missing end drawn from the germline J gene. Germline CDR1 is LNHDA and CDR2 is SQIVND (reference sequence). The CDR3 spans 14 residues. V was clipped by 4 bases and J by 8 bases; unmatched bases: 7.

The CDR3 DNA, read in part, is TGTGCCAGCAGCCGGGACAGGGGGAACACTGAA. Protein sequence: CASSRDRGNTE. The full-length CDR3 reads as CASSRDRGNTEAFF. The rearrangement links TRBV11-3 to TRBJ1-1, with 10 bases fitting TRBD1. The read comes to an end 3 residues before the CDR3 does, leaving the germline J gene to fill in the end. CDR1 SGHNT and CDR2 YENEEA come from the germline V gene. J was trimmed by 1 base and V by 5 bases; bases with no gene match: 1. CDR3 size: 14 residues. Supplemented by reference TRBV11-3 and TRBJ1-1, the full variable domain reads EAGVVQSPRYKIIEKKQPVAFWCNPISGHNTLYWYLQNLGQGPELLIRYENEEAVDDSQLPKDRFSAERLKGVDSTLKIQPAELGDSAVYLCASSRDRGNTEAFFGQGTRLTVV.

Of note for this clone: The read ends 3 residues early relative to the CDR3; the germline J gene fills the gap. The chain links TRBV23-1 to TRBJ2-5; 7 nucleotides agree with TRBD2. TRBV23-1 counts as an open reading frame of uncertain function. The CDR3 totals 16 residues. The ends lost 2 bases at V and 4 bases at J; junction bases unmatched: 10. The CDR3 is CASSQITWGGRETQYF. The sequenced CDR3 bases are TGCGCCAGCAGTCAAATCACTTGGGGGGGACGAGAGACC.

CDR3 amino acids: CASSNRGTLNSYEQYF. The CDR3 DNA, read in part, is TGTGCCAGTAGTAACAGGGGCACCTTAAACTCCTACGAG. This chain links TRBV19 with TRBJ2-7; 7 bases are a match to TRBD1. The sequenced fragment ends 3 residues before the CDR3 boundary, so the rest is inferred from the germline J gene. Germline trimming cut 4 bases from V and 0 bases from J; bases unmatched to any gene: 9. Germline-derived CDR1 and CDR2 are LNHDA and SQIVND (reference sequence). This CDR3 spans 16 amino acids. Full variable domain (outside the CDR3, taken from reference TRBV19 and TRBJ2-7): DGGITQSPKYLFRKEGQNVTLSCEQNLNHDAMYWYRQDPGQGLRLIYYSQIVNDFQKGDIAEGYSVSREKKESFPLTVTSAQKNPTAFYLCASSNRGTLNSYEQYFGPGTRLTVT.

Notes on this clone: The DNA ends 3 residues before the CDR3 does, and the rest of the CDR3 is filled in from the germline J gene. The V and J genes are TRBV5-6 and TRBJ2-3; perhaps TRBD2 as D (6 bases). V gave up 0 bases and J gave up 5 bases, with 10 bases separating them. Germline values: CDR1 SGHDT, CDR2 YYEEEE. CDR3 length equals 14 residues. The chain's CDR3 is CASSLGRGIDTQYF. The sequenced CDR3 bases are TGTGCCAGCAGCTTGGGGCGGGGCATAGATACG.

Details on this clone: The observed sequence ends 3 residues before the CDR3 terminus, with the missing tail filled in from the germline J gene. This chain links TRBV19 with TRBJ1-1; 7 nucleotides agree with TRBD1. Germline V gene lookup returns CDR1 LNHDA and CDR2 SQIVND (reference sequence). With 7 bases clipped from V and 0 bases from J, the junction kept 5 bases outside the gene matches. The CDR3 length is 14 residues. The CDR3: CASTQGQLNTEAFF. The CDR3 DNA, read in part, is TGTGCCAGTACCCAGGGACAGCTGAACACTGAA. The variable domain in full, completed from reference TRBV19 and TRBJ1-1, reads DGGITQSPKYLFRKEGQNVTLSCEQNLNHDAMYWYRQDPGQGLRLIYYSQIVNDFQKGDIAEGYSVSREKKESFPLTVTSAQKNPTAFYLCASTQGQLNTEAFFGQGTRLTVV.

Details on this clone: With the read ending 3 residues before the CDR3 end, the germline J gene is used to fill in that end. The V gene is TRBV5-1, the J gene TRBJ2-3; tentative D call: TRBD2 (7 bases). V was pared by 4 bases and J by 5 bases, with 20 bases between. The CDR3 contains 16 residues. The germline gives CDR1 SGHRS, CDR2 YFSETQ. The CDR3 loop reads CASSRQNTGGEDTQYF. Partial CDR3 DNA: TGCGCCAGCAGCCGACAAAACACGGGGGGCGAAGATACG.